The sequence of this TCR beta chain was determined in a study of blood T cell repertoires in COVID-19. Turning to the study itself: Specimens from acute and convalescent COVID-19 originated in the United States, Italy and Spain.

The CDR3 loop spans 15 amino acids. Trimming cost V 1 base and J 7 bases; bases outside gene matches: 5. Germline assignment: CDR1 LGHDT and CDR2 YNNKEL (reference sequence). A few counts support this clone. Per the original methods: Amplified reference gene primers provided the basis for estimating nucleated cell counts. Generated by immunoSEQ multiplex PCR, the TCRdb table keeps only in-frame clones and is missing some. V, J and clone size are taken as reported in that table, and D and trimming were inferred from the DNA itself. The table records 250,000 or so clones, approximately 86% of them present only once.

The sequence came from a woman aged 25 to 39 with acute or convalescent COVID-19. Material: peripheral blood. This sequence joins TRBV3-1 (or the pseudogene TRBV3-2) and TRBJ1-1; 11 nucleotides agree with TRBD1. The CDR3 DNA reads as TGTGCCAGCAGCCAAGTCGGGACAGGGGGGAATGAAGCTTTCTTT. This gives the protein CASSQVGTGGNEAFF.